Below are 23 T cell receptor beta chains sequenced from a single sample in a study of patients and donors after allogeneic stem cell transplantation. One entry per CDR3 protein, called by TCRdb with MiXCR from the RT-PCR reads. The sample consists of about 400,000 distinct CDR3 sequences, 15% to 20% of them appearing once. The sequencing sample was made of blood, either unsorted or a sorted T cell fraction (not recorded which). These receptors were taken from a human donor who was either an allogeneic HSCT recipient or a stem cell or donor lymphocyte infusion donor (not recorded which). It is not recorded whose cells these are; they may come from a transplant donor.

This clonotype was seen only a few times. The chain combines TRBV5-1 with TRBJ2-5; a weak D match, TRBD2 (5 bases). The CDR3 consists of 15 residues. The V end lost 0 bases, the J end lost 4 bases, and 13 bases lay between the germline ends. Germline CDR1 reads SGHRS; CDR2 reads YFSETQ. The CDR3 DNA follows: TGCGCCAGCAGCTTGGGGCTAGCCTTACTAGAGACCCAGTACTTC. The encoded protein is CASSLGLALLETQYF.

This clonotype turned up a few times. This chain connects TRBV6-6 to TRBJ1-5; no clear D gene. Germline V gene lookup returns CDR1 MNHNY and CDR2 SVGAGI (reference sequence). There are 11 residues in the CDR3. The V end was cut by 6 bases, the J end by 5 bases, with 5 bases between. CDR3 amino acids: CASSTHQPQHF. The DNA of the CDR3 is TGTGCCAGCAGCACCCATCAGCCCCAGCATTTT.

This chain joins TRBV7-8 and TRBJ1-4; D is uncertain. Between the trimmed V and J ends, which lost 1 base and 12 bases, there was a span of 9 bases. This CDR3 is built from 12 residues. Germline-derived CDR1 and CDR2 are SGHVS and FQNEAQ. DNA of the CDR3: TGTGCCAGCAGCTTAGAGGGCCGCGAACTGTTTTTT. Its translation is CASSLEGRELFF.

This rearrangement joins TRBV15 to TRBJ2-3, with 8 bases lining up with TRBD1. V lost 6 bases to trimming and J lost 1 base; unmatched junction nucleotides: 9. The CDR3 has 16 residues. CDR1 is LNHNV and CDR2 is YYDKDF in the germline V gene (reference sequence). The CDR3 sequence is CATRAQGVIGTDTQYF. The CDR3 DNA follows: TGTGCCACCAGGGCACAGGGGGTTATCGGCACAGATACGCAGTATTTT. The full variable domain, rest sourced from reference TRBV15 and TRBJ2-3, is DAMVIQNPRYQVTQFGKPVTLSCSQTLNHNVMYWYQQKSSQAPKLLFHYYDKDFNNEADTPDNFQSRRPNTSFCFLDIRSPGLGDTAMYLCATRAQGVIGTDTQYFGPGTRLTVL.

This clonotype was counted only a few times. The chain couples TRBV5-6 to TRBJ2-7; 8 nucleotides match TRBD1. The CDR3 runs to 14 residues. From germline, CDR1 is SGHDT and CDR2 YYEEEE. Trimming cost V 4 bases and J 5 bases; bases outside gene matches: 8. CDR3 loop: CASSAGPGGHEQYF. CDR3 DNA sequence: TGTGCCAGCAGCGCCGGGCCAGGGGGCCACGAGCAGTACTTC.

This clonotype was seen ten or more times. The chain combines TRBV7-9 with TRBJ2-1; D is unresolved. The CDR3 covers 12 residues. The V and J ends lost 3 bases and 9 bases respectively, with 9 bases between them. CDR1 SEHNR and CDR2 FQNEAQ come from the germline V gene (reference sequence). The CDR3 protein is CASSFRPFEQFF. CDR3 in DNA: TGTGCCAGCAGCTTTAGGCCTTTTGAGCAGTTCTTC.

This chain links TRBV18 with TRBJ2-1, with TRBD2 matching over 8 bases. Germline V gene sequence: CDR1 KGHSH, CDR2 LQKENI. After removal of 3 bases from V and 5 bases from J, the junction contained 6 bases not matched to a gene. The CDR3 is 15 amino acids. The CDR3 loop reads CASSPGAAGDNEQFF. The CDR3 DNA sequence: TGTGCCAGCTCACCCGGGGCAGCGGGGGACAATGAGCAGTTCTTC.

The V gene is TRBV14, the J gene TRBJ2-3, with 9 bases lining up with TRBD2. The CDR3 covers 16 residues. Germline-derived CDR1 and CDR2 are SGHDN and FVKESK. J lost 5 bases, V lost 4 bases, and 10 bases had no gene match. CDR3: CASSPPGLAGVDTQYF. DNA of the CDR3: TGTGCCAGCAGCCCACCGGGGTTAGCGGGAGTAGATACGCAGTATTTT. The full variable domain, with the rest looked up from reference TRBV14 and TRBJ2-3, is EAGVTQFPSHSVIEKGQTVTLRCDPISGHDNLYWYRRVMGKEIKFLLHFVKESKQDESGMPNNRFLAERTGGTYSTLKVQPAELEDSGVYFCASSPPGLAGVDTQYFGPGTRLTVL.

The V and J genes are TRBV4-1 and TRBJ1-3; D is undetermined. V lost 6 bases to trimming and J lost 5 bases, with 17 bases between them. The CDR3 spans 15 residues. Germline CDR1 MGHRA, CDR2 YSYEKL. Here the CDR3 DNA reads TGCGCCAGCAGACCCAACCACCTGCAGCGAAACACCATATATTTT. It is translated as CASRPNHLQRNTIYF.

V and J are TRBV14 and TRBJ2-5; TRBD1 matches at 7 bases. CDR3 length: 15 amino acids. V dropped 4 bases and J dropped 7; count of bases not matched to a gene: 12. Germline V gives CDR1 SGHDN, CDR2 FVKESK. For the CDR3, the DNA is TGTGCCAGCAGCCCCTCAGGGGGTAGCTTAGGGACCCAGTACTTC. This codes for CASSPSGGSLGTQYF.

The chain joins TRBV7-2 to TRBJ2-7; TRBD2 matches at 12 bases. The CDR3 contains 16 residues. CDR1 and CDR2 (germline): SGHTA, FQGNSA. With V trimmed by 1 base and J by 5 bases, 6 bases remained unmatched. The CDR3 sequence is CASSLDTSGRIHEQYF. CDR3 DNA sequence: TGTGCCAGCAGCTTAGATACTAGCGGGAGGATCCACGAGCAGTACTTC. Using reference TRBV7-2 and TRBJ2-7 for the parts outside the CDR3, the full variable domain is GAGVSQSPSNKVTEKGKDVELRCDPISGHTALYWYRQSLGQGLEFLIYFQGNSAPDKSGLPSDRFSAERTGGSVSTLTIQRTQQEDSAVYLCASSLDTSGRIHEQYFGPGTRLTVT.

This clonotype was observed a single time. Given a much more abundant clone one base away, this may be a read error. The rearrangement links TRBV4-3 to TRBJ2-2, with D perhaps TRBD1 (6 bases). V was clipped by 4 bases and J by 1 base, with 19 bases between them. Germline V gene data show CDR1 as LGHNA and CDR2 as YSLEER. CDR3 length: 18 residues. CDR3 loop: CASSRALTGPGNTGELFF. DNA for the CDR3: TGCGCCAGCAGCCGAGCCCTGACAGGACCAGGGAACACCGGGGAGCTGTTTTTT.

At least ten counts were recorded for this clonotype. The V gene is TRBV12-3 or TRBV12-4, the J gene TRBJ2-4, with 9 bases lining up with TRBD2. V shed 7 bases and J 6 bases; nucleotides not matched to a gene: 10. This CDR3 is built from 15 residues. CDR3 sequence reads: CASTPWGAGGNIQYF. CDR3 in DNA: TGTGCCAGCACCCCGTGGGGAGCGGGAGGAAACATTCAGTACTTC.

This clonotype was seen more than once but under ten times. J is TRBJ2-5 and V is TRBV6-1; 11 nucleotides agree with TRBD1. With 6 bases clipped from V and 5 bases from J, the junction kept 8 bases outside the gene matches. The CDR3 is made up of 15 amino acids. CDR1 and CDR2 (germline): MNHNS, SASEGT. The CDR3 loop reads CASRWGQGDRETQYF. CDR3 coding DNA: TGTGCCAGCAGGTGGGGACAGGGGGATCGGGAGACCCAGTACTTC.

The chain employs TRBV4-2 and TRBJ1-6; unclear D gene. V was pared by 1 base and J by 0 bases, with 16 bases between. The CDR3 is 19 amino acids. The germline CDR1 and CDR2 sequences are LGHNA and YNFKEQ. As DNA, the CDR3 is TGTGCCAGCAGCCAAGGGGGTTGGAGGCCTGACTCCTATAATTCACCCCTCCACTTT. Translated: CASSQGGWRPDSYNSPLHF.

This clonotype was seen at least ten times. V is TRBV4-1 and J is TRBJ2-7; no firm D call. Germline V gene data show CDR1 as MGHRA and CDR2 as YSYEKL. Trimming pared 0 bases from V and 2 bases from J, leaving 11 bases between. The CDR3 is 15 amino acids. For the CDR3, the DNA is TGCGCCAGCAGCCAAGACCCTTACGGAGCCTACGAGCAGTACTTC. Translation gives CASSQDPYGAYEQYF.

The rearrangement uses TRBV2 and TRBJ2-7; no clear D gene. V gave up 3 bases and J gave up 3 bases, with 18 bases separating them. The germline gives CDR1 SNHLY, CDR2 FYNNEI. The CDR3 totals 16 residues. CDR3 amino acids: CASSEPQVRVNYEQYF. In nucleotides, the CDR3 is TGTGCCAGCAGTGAGCCTCAGGTACGGGTGAACTACGAGCAGTACTTC.

A few counts support this clonotype. The V call is TRBV15, the J call TRBJ2-1; D unresolved. Trimming removed 1 base from V and 16 bases from J, with 17 bases in between. Germline V gives CDR1 LNHNV, CDR2 YYDKDF (reference sequence). The CDR3 contains 13 residues. The CDR3 region is CATSRGTPGSPFF. In nucleotides, the CDR3 is TGTGCCACCAGCAGAGGGACGCCCGGATCCCCCTTCTTC. Combining the CDR3 with reference TRBV15 and TRBJ2-1 gives the whole variable domain DAMVIQNPRYQVTQFGKPVTLSCSQTLNHNVMYWYQQKSSQAPKLLFHYYDKDFNNEADTPDNFQSRRPNTSFCFLDIRSPGLGDTAMYLCATSRGTPGSPFFGPGTRLTVL.

In this sample, this clonotype turned up a few times. This chain links TRBV10-3 with TRBJ2-2; the D is unclear. The CDR3 is 14 residues long. Germline V CDR1 and CDR2: ENHRY, SYGVKD. Deletions cut 3 bases from V and 6 bases from J, with 11 bases between. This chain's CDR3 is CAISDGNPAGELFF. Here the CDR3 DNA reads TGTGCCATCAGTGATGGCAACCCCGCCGGGGAGCTGTTTTTT.

This clonotype turned up a few times. CDR3 protein: CASSSDTVAFF. In DNA form, the CDR3 reads TGCGCCAGCAGCTCGGACACGGTAGCTTTCTTT. V gene TRBV5-1 combines with J gene TRBJ1-1; TRBD1 might be the D (5 bases). This CDR3 region has 11 residues. Germline-derived CDR1 and CDR2 are SGHRS and YFSETQ. Trimming pared 3 bases from V and 10 bases from J, leaving 10 bases between. The whole variable domain, remainder taken from reference TRBV5-1 and TRBJ1-1, is KAGVTQTPRYLIKTRGQQVTLSCSPISGHRSVSWYQQTPGQGLQFLFEYFSETQRNKGNFPGRFSGRQFSNSRSEMNVSTLELGDSALYLCASSSDTVAFFGQGTRLTVV.

V and J are TRBV6-1 and TRBJ1-1, with D unclear. The CDR3 has 15 residues. V was pared by 3 bases and J by 3 bases, with 14 bases between. CDR1 is MNHNS and CDR2 is SASEGT in the germline V gene. CDR3 in amino acids: CASSDRSGSDTEAFF. The DNA of the CDR3 is TGTGCCAGCAGTGACCGATCCGGGAGCGACACTGAAGCTTTCTTT.

The V and J genes are TRBV5-1 and TRBJ2-5; the D gene is possibly TRBD1 (6 bases). The CDR3 totals 15 residues. Germline V gene data show CDR1 as SGHRS and CDR2 as YFSETQ. V lost 4 bases and J 2 bases, leaving 15 bases between the germline ends. Written as DNA, the CDR3 is TGCGCCAGCAGCACTTACAGGGTAAATCAAGAGACCCAGTACTTC. Its translation: CASSTYRVNQETQYF.

This clonotype was seen more than once but under ten times. The V and J genes are TRBV29-1 and TRBJ1-4, with 8 bases fitting TRBD1. The V gene end was trimmed by 6 bases and the J gene end by 2 bases; junction bases not matched to a gene: 14. This CDR3 is 17 amino acids long. CDR1 and CDR2 from the germline V gene are SQVTM and ANQGSEA. The DNA for the CDR3 is TGCAGCGTCCTGGACAGGGTTAGGGTGTCTACTAATGAAAAACTGTTTTTT. Protein product: CSVLDRVRVSTNEKLFF.